This T cell receptor beta chain stems from a study of post-analysis software for immune sequencing data. Presence of unique molecular identifiers characterized the TCR beta cDNA libraries. From the PCR reads, TCRdb called clonotypes with MiXCR, one entry per CDR3 protein. This sample yields some 690,000 distinct CDR3 sequences, of which 25% to 30% are seen a single time; 0.56% belongs to the top ten. With respect to this clonotype: The antigen remains unidentified.

General study results and limits: About 5 TRBV segments (TRBV5-6, TRBV5-1 and TRBV20-1 among them) occurred more frequently in patients than in controls.

V was pared by 2 bases and J by 16 bases, with 12 bases between. The CDR3 runs 12 residues. CDR1 LGHDT and CDR2 YNNKEL come from the germline V gene (reference sequence). This TCR derives from a girl aged 10-17 years with multiple sclerosis. Sequencing was carried out using blood. The J gene is TRBJ1-6, the V gene TRBV3-1, with a tentative D call TRBD1 (5 bases). The CDR3 nucleotides read TGTGCCAGCAGCCAACCCCCCGGGGCACTCCACTTT. Protein sequence: CASSQPPGALHF.